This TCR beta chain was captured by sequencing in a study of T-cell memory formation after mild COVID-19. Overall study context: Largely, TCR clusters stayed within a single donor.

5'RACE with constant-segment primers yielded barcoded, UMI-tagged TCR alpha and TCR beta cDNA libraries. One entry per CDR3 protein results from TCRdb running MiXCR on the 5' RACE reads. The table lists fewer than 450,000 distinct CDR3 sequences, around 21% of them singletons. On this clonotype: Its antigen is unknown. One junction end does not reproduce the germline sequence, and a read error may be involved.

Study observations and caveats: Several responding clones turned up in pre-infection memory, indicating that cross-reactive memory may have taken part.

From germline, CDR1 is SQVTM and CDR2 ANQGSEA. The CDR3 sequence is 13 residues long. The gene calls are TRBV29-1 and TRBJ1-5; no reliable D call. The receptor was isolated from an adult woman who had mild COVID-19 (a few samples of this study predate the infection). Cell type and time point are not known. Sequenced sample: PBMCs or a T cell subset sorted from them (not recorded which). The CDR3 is CSVQDTRREAQHF. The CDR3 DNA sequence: TGCAGCGTTCAAGACACCCGGCGGGAGGCCCAGCATTTT.